This is a list of T cell receptor beta chains from one sample in a study of OX40 agonist ivuxolimab in advanced cancers. The assay was immunoSEQ multiplex PCR, and TCRdb's table has in-frame clones only and misses some. Seen here are 30,000 to 35,000 clones, roughly 85% observed once, and the top ten hold under 25%. Sequencing was performed on CD4+ or CD8+ T cells sorted from blood, taken in a trial of the OX40 agonist ivuxolimab. The receptors come from an adult with an advanced solid tumor such as melanoma, head and neck, liver or kidney cancer. The CDR3 runs from the conserved cysteine through the conserved F or W. A D gene is named only where the DNA matches it firmly. Where a row states a size, it is once, few, many or the class of an expanded clone; other rows omit it.

D: NA
V: TRBV9
J: TRBJ2-3
size: once
length: 12
DNA: TGTGCCAGCAGCGTAGGTGGAGATACGCAGTATTTT
CDR3: CASSVGGDTQYF

D: TRBD1
V: TRBV19
J: TRBJ1-2
size: NA
length: 13
DNA: TGTGCCAGTACGGGGACAGGGGAACGCGGCTACACCTTC
CDR3: CASTGTGERGYTF

D: NA
V: TRBV27
J: TRBJ1-5
size: medium-sized
length: 15
DNA: TGTGCCAGCAGTTTCGGGGGGATTAGCAATCAGCCCCAGCATTTT
CDR3: CASSFGGISNQPQHF

D: TRBD1
V: TRBV19
J: TRBJ2-7
size: NA
length: 13
DNA: TGTGCCAGTAGGGGGGACAGGGCCTACGAGCAGTACTTC
CDR3: CASRGDRAYEQYF

D: NA
V: TRBV6-6
J: TRBJ2-7
size: NA
length: 12
DNA: TGTGCCAGCAGCCATGGACAGCACGAGCAGTACTTC
CDR3: CASSHGQHEQYF

D: NA
V: TRBV5-4
J: TRBJ1-1
size: NA
length: 13
DNA: TGTGCCAGCAGCTGGGACGGCGATACTGAAGCTTTCTTT
CDR3: CASSWDGDTEAFF

D: NA
V: TRBV28
J: TRBJ2-1
size: NA
length: 13
DNA: TGTGCCAGCATGGAGGGGTTGGGGAATGAGCAGTTCTTC
CDR3: CASMEGLGNEQFF

D: TRBD1
V: TRBV5-4
J: TRBJ1-1
size: NA
length: 16
DNA: TGTGCCAGCAGCAACGTTCGACAGGGCCCGAACACTGAAGCTTTCTTT
CDR3: CASSNVRQGPNTEAFF

D: TRBD2
V: TRBV5-4
J: TRBJ2-1
size: NA
length: 15
DNA: TGTGCCAGCAGCTTGGGTAGCGGGCCCTACAATGAGCAGTTCTTC
CDR3: CASSLGSGPYNEQFF

D: NA
V: TRBV19
J: TRBJ1-2
size: NA
length: 15
DNA: TGTGCCAGTTTTGGGACGGTGCAGTCTGGCTATGGCTACACCTTC
CDR3: CASFGTVQSGYGYTF

D: TRBD1
V: TRBV11-1
J: TRBJ1-1
size: NA
length: 14
DNA: TGTGCCAGCAGCAATGGACAGGAGGTAGCTGAAGCTTTCTTT
CDR3: CASSNGQEVAEAFF

D: NA
V: TRBV27
J: TRBJ2-7
size: NA
length: 14
DNA: TGTGCCAGCAGTTTTCGGCGGCACCCCTACGAGCAGTACTTC
CDR3: CASSFRRHPYEQYF

D: TRBD1
V: TRBV6-1
J: TRBJ2-7
size: NA
length: 13
DNA: TGTGCCACCCTTGGGACAGTAACCTACGAGCAGTACTTC
CDR3: CATLGTVTYEQYF

D: NA
V: TRBV9
J: TRBJ1-5
size: NA
length: 12
DNA: TGTGCCAGCAGCGTAGGTGATCAGCCCCAGCATTTT
CDR3: CASSVGDQPQHF

D: TRBD1
V: TRBV5-1
J: TRBJ1-1
size: NA
length: 14
DNA: TGCGCCAGCATAGAGACAGGGGGCGTCACTGAAGCTTTCTTT
CDR3: CASIETGGVTEAFF

D: TRBD1
V: TRBV28
J: TRBJ1-1
size: once
length: 14
DNA: TGTGCCAGCAGTGACAGGGGTTATAACACTGAAGCTTTCTTT
CDR3: CASSDRGYNTEAFF

D: NA
V: TRBV7-9
J: TRBJ1-1
size: once
length: 12
DNA: TGTGCCAGCAGCCATGGCGGCACTGAAGCTTTCTTT
CDR3: CASSHGGTEAFF

D: NA
V: TRBV5-1
J: TRBJ2-3
size: NA
length: 15
DNA: TGCGCCAGCAGCGCTGAGCGACATTGGACAGATACGCAGTATTTT
CDR3: CASSAERHWTDTQYF

D: NA
V: TRBV6-4
J: TRBJ2-2
size: NA
length: 15
DNA: TGTGCCAGCAGTGACAGCGACGGTTCCACCGGGGAGCTGTTTTTT
CDR3: CASSDSDGSTGELFF

D: TRBD1
V: TRBV10-3
J: TRBJ1-2
size: NA
length: 16
DNA: TGTGCCATCAGTGCCACCCTAGGAGACAGGGGCCATGGCTACACCTTC
CDR3: CAISATLGDRGHGYTF

D: TRBD2
V: TRBV30
J: TRBJ2-7
size: NA
length: 14
DNA: TGTGCCTGGAGTGTTAGCGGGAGGAAGTACGAGCAGTACTTC
CDR3: CAWSVSGRKYEQYF

D: NA
V: TRBV27
J: TRBJ2-5
size: NA
length: 15
DNA: TGTGCCAGCAGTTTAGCGTTCGGGAGCCAAGAGACCCAGTACTTC
CDR3: CASSLAFGSQETQYF

D: TRBD2
V: TRBV4-1
J: TRBJ2-3
size: NA
length: 16
DNA: TGCGCCAGCACCTCGACCGGACTAGCGGGCACAGATACGCAGTATTTT
CDR3: CASTSTGLAGTDTQYF

D: NA
V: TRBV6-5
J: TRBJ1-1
size: once
length: 13
DNA: TGTGCCAGCAGTTACTTAGGAAACACTGAAGCTTTCTTT
CDR3: CASSYLGNTEAFF

D: TRBD1
V: TRBV7-6
J: TRBJ2-3
size: once
length: 17
DNA: TGTGCCAGCAGCTTAGACGGTAGGACAGGATCCACAGATACGCAGTATTTT
CDR3: CASSLDGRTGSTDTQYF

D: NA
V: TRBV7-9
J: TRBJ1-3
size: NA
length: 16
DNA: TGTGCCAGCAGCTTAGCACCGACAGAATCTGGAAACACCATATATTTT
CDR3: CASSLAPTESGNTIYF

D: NA
V: TRBV7-9
J: TRBJ2-3
size: many
length: 12
DNA: TGTGCCAGCAGCTTATGGAAAGATACGCAGTATTTT
CDR3: CASSLWKDTQYF

D: NA
V: TRBV6-4
J: TRBJ2-2
size: NA
length: 14
DNA: TGTGCCAGCAGTGAAGTAGGCCACTCCGGGGAGCTGTTTTTT
CDR3: CASSEVGHSGELFF

D: TRBD1
V: TRBV5-1
J: TRBJ2-7
size: NA
length: 14
DNA: TGCGCCAGCGTCGACGGACAGGGTAACCACGAGCAGTACTTC
CDR3: CASVDGQGNHEQYF

D: NA
V: TRBV5-5
J: TRBJ2-5
size: NA
length: 14
DNA: TGTGCCAGCAGCTCTTGGACGCGCGAGGGGACCCAGTACTTC
CDR3: CASSSWTREGTQYF

D: NA
V: TRBV4-3
J: TRBJ1-5
size: NA
length: 13
DNA: TGCGCCAGCAGCCAAGAACTGTTACAACCCCAGCATTTT
CDR3: CASSQELLQPQHF

D: TRBD1
V: TRBV19
J: TRBJ2-1
size: NA
length: 17
DNA: TGTGCCAGTAGTACCACAGGGGGCGATAGGTATTACAATGAGCAGTTCTTC
CDR3: CASSTTGGDRYYNEQFF

D: NA
V: TRBV11-2
J: TRBJ1-1
size: NA
length: 16
DNA: TGTGCCAGCAGCCCCATTGTGGGGGGCTGGGACACTGAAGCTTTCTTT
CDR3: CASSPIVGGWDTEAFF

D: TRBD2
V: TRBV27
J: TRBJ2-3
size: NA
length: 17
DNA: TGTGCCAGCAGTCCCAACCTTCAGGGACTAGCTACAGATACGCAGTATTTT
CDR3: CASSPNLQGLATDTQYF

D: TRBD2
V: TRBV7-6
J: TRBJ2-7
size: NA
length: 13
DNA: TGTGCCAGCACCGAACTAGCGGGGGGCGAGCAGTACTTC
CDR3: CASTELAGGEQYF

D: NA
V: TRBV6-4
J: TRBJ2-1
size: NA
length: 15
DNA: TGTGCCAGCAGTCCCCAGACTAGTGTAGGCAATGAGCAGTTCTTC
CDR3: CASSPQTSVGNEQFF

D: NA
V: TRBV4-2
J: TRBJ1-2
size: NA
length: 14
DNA: TGTGCCAGCAGCCCGCTCCGGGGTCGCTATGGCTACACCTTC
CDR3: CASSPLRGRYGYTF

D: NA
V: TRBV4-3
J: TRBJ2-2
size: once
length: 15
DNA: TGCGCCAGCAGCCAAGACGCCCGTTCCACCGGGGAGCTGTTTTTT
CDR3: CASSQDARSTGELFF

D: NA
V: TRBV7-9
J: TRBJ1-6
size: NA
length: 19
DNA: TGTGCCAGCAGCCCCACCACGGGCAGGCAGAGCTCCTATAATTCACCCCTCCACTTT
CDR3: CASSPTTGRQSSYNSPLHF

D: NA
V: TRBV27
J: TRBJ1-5
size: NA
length: 15
DNA: TGTGCCAGCAGTTTATCGGGGGCGACCAGTGCGGCCCAGCATTTT
CDR3: CASSLSGATSAAQHF

D: TRBD1
V: TRBV7-8
J: TRBJ2-5
size: NA
length: 17
DNA: TGTGCCAGCAGCTTAGCGCCTGGGACAGGGGTACAAGAGACCCAGTACTTC
CDR3: CASSLAPGTGVQETQYF

D: NA
V: TRBV4-1
J: TRBJ2-7
size: NA
length: 15
DNA: TGCGCCAGCAGCCAAGATCTAGGTAGCTCCTACGAGCAGTACTTC
CDR3: CASSQDLGSSYEQYF

D: NA
V: TRBV7-3
J: TRBJ2-1
size: NA
length: 13
DNA: TGTGCCAGCAGCTTAACAGGCTCTAATGAGCAGTTCTTC
CDR3: CASSLTGSNEQFF

D: TRBD2
V: TRBV5-1
J: TRBJ2-7
size: NA
length: 17
DNA: TGCGCCAGCAGCAAGGGACTAGCGGGAGCCCTTGCCTACGAGCAGTACTTC
CDR3: CASSKGLAGALAYEQYF

D: NA
V: TRBV28
J: TRBJ1-2
size: NA
length: 14
DNA: TGTGCCAGCAGGACCTTGACAGCTAACTATGGCTACACCTTC
CDR3: CASRTLTANYGYTF

D: TRBD2
V: TRBV19
J: TRBJ2-1
size: once
length: 17
DNA: TGTGCCAGTAGTATAACGGGAGGGGATATCTTCTACAATGAGCAGTTCTTC
CDR3: CASSITGGDIFYNEQFF

D: TRBD1
V: TRBV19
J: TRBJ1-1
size: NA
length: 15
DNA: TGTGCCAGTAGCTCCGCCGGGACAGGGAACACTGAAGCTTTCTTT
CDR3: CASSSAGTGNTEAFF

D: NA
V: TRBV13
J: TRBJ2-7
size: NA
length: 15
DNA: TGTGCCAGCAGCTTAGGCCCCAGCCCGGCCTACGAGCAGTACTTC
CDR3: CASSLGPSPAYEQYF

D: TRBD2
V: TRBV7-9
J: TRBJ2-1
size: NA
length: 18
DNA: TGTGCCAGCAGCCCTAGAATAGCGGGAGGGATAAGATACAATGAGCAGTTCTTC
CDR3: CASSPRIAGGIRYNEQFF

D: NA
V: TRBV19
J: TRBJ1-1
size: NA
length: 15
DNA: TGTGCCAGTAGTATATTCCCTCGACTGAACACTGAAGCTTTCTTT
CDR3: CASSIFPRLNTEAFF

D: NA
V: TRBV27
J: TRBJ1-1
size: NA
length: 14
DNA: TGTGCCAGCAGTCTACAGGGTGAGAACACTGAAGCTTTCTTT
CDR3: CASSLQGENTEAFF